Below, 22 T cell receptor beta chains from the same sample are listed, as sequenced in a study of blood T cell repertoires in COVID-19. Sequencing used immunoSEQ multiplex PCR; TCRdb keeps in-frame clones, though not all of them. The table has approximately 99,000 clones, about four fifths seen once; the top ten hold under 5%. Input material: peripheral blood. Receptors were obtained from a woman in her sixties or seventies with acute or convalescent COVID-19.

The CDR3 loop is CASSVPGTGNTGELFF. The CDR3 DNA reads TGTGCCAGCAGCGTGCCCGGGACAGGTAACACCGGGGAGCTGTTTTTT. V gene TRBV9 combines with J gene TRBJ2-2; 8 bases are shared with TRBD1. After removal of 2 bases from V and 2 bases from J, the junction contained 5 bases not matched to a gene. Germline assignment: CDR1 SGDLS and CDR2 YYNGEE. CDR3 size: 16 residues. The full variable domain, rest sourced from reference TRBV9 and TRBJ2-2, is DSGVTQTPKHLITATGQRVTLRCSPRSGDLSVYWYQQSLDQGLQFLIQYYNGEERAKGNILERFSAQQFPDLHSELNLSSLELGDSALYFCASSVPGTGNTGELFFGEGSRLTVL.

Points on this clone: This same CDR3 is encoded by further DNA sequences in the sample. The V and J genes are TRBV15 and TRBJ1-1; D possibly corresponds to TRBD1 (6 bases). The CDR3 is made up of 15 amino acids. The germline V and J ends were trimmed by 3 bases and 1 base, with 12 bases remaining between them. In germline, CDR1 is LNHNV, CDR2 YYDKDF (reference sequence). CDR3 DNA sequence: TGTGCCACCAGCAGGGGAGACAGGAGGAACACTGAAGCTTTCTTT. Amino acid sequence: CATSRGDRRNTEAFF.

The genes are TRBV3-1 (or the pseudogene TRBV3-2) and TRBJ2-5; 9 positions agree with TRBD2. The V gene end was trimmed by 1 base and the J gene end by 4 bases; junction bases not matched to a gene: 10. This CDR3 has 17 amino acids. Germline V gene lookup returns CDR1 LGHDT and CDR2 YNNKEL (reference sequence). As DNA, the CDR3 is TGTGCCAGCAGCCAAGCGGGTCGCGGGAGGGCGTTAGAGACCCAGTACTTC. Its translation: CASSQAGRGRALETQYF.

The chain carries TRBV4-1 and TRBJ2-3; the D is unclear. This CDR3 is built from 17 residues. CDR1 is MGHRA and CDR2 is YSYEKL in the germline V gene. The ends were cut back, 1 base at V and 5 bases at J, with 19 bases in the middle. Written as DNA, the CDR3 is TGCGCCAGCAGCCAAGCTGACATCCCCGCCGTTCTAGATACGCAGTATTTT. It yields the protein CASSQADIPAVLDTQYF.

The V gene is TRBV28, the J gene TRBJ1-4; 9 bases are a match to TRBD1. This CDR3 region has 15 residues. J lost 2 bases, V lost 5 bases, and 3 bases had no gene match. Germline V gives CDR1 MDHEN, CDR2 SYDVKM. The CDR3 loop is CASSQDRGTNEKLFF. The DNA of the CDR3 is TGTGCCAGCAGTCAGGACAGGGGTACTAATGAAAAACTGTTTTTT.

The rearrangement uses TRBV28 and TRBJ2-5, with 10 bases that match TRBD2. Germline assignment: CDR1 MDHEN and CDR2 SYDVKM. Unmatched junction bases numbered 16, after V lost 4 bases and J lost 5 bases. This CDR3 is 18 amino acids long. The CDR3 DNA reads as TGTGCCAGCAGTTCGCCCGGACTAGCGGTACCACCACGGGAGACCCAGTACTTC. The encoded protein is CASSSPGLAVPPRETQYF. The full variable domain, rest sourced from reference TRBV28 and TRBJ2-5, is DVKVTQSSRYLVKRTGEKVFLECVQDMDHENMFWYRQDPGLGLRLIYFSYDVKMKEKGDIPEGYSVSREKKERFSLILESASTNQTSMYLCASSSPGLAVPPRETQYFGPGTRLLVL.

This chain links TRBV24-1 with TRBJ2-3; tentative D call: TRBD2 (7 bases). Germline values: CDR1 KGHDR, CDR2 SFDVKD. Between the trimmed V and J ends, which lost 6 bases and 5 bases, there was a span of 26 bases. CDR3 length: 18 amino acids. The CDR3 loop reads CATSSGAKSGLAVDTQYF. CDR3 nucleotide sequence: TGTGCCACCAGTTCAGGGGCGAAGTCTGGTCTAGCGGTAGATACGCAGTATTTT.

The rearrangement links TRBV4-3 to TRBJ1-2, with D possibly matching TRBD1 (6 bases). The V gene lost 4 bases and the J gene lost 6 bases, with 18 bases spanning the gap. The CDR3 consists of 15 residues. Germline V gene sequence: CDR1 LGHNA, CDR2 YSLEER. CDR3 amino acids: CASSPHGAGENGYTF. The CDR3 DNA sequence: TGCGCCAGCAGCCCTCACGGGGCAGGGGAGAATGGCTACACCTTC.

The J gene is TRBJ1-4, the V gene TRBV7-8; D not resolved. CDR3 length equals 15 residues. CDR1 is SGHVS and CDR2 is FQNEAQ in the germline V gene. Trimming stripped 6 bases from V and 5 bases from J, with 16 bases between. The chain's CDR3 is CASSWAGGSNEKLFF. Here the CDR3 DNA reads TGTGCCAGCAGTTGGGCGGGCGGCTCAAATGAAAAACTGTTTTTT.

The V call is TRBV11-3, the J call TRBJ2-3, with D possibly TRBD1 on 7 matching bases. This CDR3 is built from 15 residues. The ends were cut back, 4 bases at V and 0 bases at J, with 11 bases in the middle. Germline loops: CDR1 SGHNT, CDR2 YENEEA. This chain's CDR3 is CASSSQGGSTDTQYF. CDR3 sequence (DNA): TGTGCCAGCAGCTCCCAGGGGGGTAGCACAGATACGCAGTATTTT.

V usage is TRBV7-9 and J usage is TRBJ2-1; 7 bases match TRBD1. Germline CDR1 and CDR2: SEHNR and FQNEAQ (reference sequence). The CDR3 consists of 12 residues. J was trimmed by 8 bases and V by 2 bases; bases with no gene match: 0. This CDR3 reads CASSLTGDEQFF. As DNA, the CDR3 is TGTGCCAGCAGCTTAACAGGGGATGAGCAGTTCTTC. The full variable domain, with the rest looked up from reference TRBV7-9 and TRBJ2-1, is DTGVSQNPRHKITKRGQNVTFRCDPISEHNRLYWYRQTLGQGPEFLTYFQNEAQLEKSRLLSDRFSAERPKGSFSTLEIQRTEQGDSAMYLCASSLTGDEQFFGPGTRLTVL.

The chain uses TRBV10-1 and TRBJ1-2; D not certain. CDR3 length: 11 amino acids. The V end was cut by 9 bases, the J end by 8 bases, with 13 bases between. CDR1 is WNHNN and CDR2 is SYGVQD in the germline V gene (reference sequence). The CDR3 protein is CARSKLHGYTF. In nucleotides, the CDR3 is TGCGCCAGGTCTAAACTGCACGGCTACACCTTC.

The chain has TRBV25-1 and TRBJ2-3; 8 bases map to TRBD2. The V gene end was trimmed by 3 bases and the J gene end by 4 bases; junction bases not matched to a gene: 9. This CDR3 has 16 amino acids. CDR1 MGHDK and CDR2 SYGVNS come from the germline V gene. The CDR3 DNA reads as TGTGCCAGCAGTGACCAACTCGGGGGGGGCGCAGATACGCAGTATTTT. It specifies CASSDQLGGGADTQYF.

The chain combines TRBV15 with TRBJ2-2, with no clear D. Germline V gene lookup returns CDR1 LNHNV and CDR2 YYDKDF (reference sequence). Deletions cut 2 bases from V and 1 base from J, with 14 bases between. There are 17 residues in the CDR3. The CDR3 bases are TGTGCCACCAGCAGAATGGTTGGGCCCAGGAACACCGGGGAGCTGTTTTTT. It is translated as CATSRMVGPRNTGELFF.

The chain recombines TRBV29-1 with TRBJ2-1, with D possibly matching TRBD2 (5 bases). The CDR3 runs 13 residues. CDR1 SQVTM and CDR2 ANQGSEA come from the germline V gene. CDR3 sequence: CSYVLAGNNEQFF. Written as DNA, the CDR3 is TGCAGTTATGTGTTGGCGGGCAACAATGAGCAGTTCTTC.

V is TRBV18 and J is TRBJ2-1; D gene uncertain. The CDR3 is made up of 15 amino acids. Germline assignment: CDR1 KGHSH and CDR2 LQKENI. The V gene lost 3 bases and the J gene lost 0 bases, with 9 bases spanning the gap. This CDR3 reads CASSPDSSSYNEQFF. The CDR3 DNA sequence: TGTGCCAGCTCACCTGACTCGAGCTCCTACAATGAGCAGTTCTTC. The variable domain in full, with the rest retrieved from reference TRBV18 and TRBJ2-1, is NAGVMQNPRHLVRRRGQEARLRCSPMKGHSHVYWYRQLPEEGLKFMVYLQKENIIDESGMPKERFSAEFPKEGPSILRIQQVVRGDSAAYFCASSPDSSSYNEQFFGPGTRLTVL.

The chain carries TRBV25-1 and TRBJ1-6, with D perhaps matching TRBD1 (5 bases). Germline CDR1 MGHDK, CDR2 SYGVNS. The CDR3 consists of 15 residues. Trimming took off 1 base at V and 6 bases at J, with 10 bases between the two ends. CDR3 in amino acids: CASSELRGINSPLHF. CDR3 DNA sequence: TGTGCCAGCAGTGAATTGCGGGGGATTAATTCACCCCTCCACTTT.

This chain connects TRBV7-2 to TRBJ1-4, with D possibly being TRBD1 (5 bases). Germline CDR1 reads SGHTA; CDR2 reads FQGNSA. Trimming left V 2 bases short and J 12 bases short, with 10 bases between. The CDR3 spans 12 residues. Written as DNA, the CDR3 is TGTGCCAGCAGCTTATACGGGGGGGAACTGTTTTTT. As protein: CASSLYGGELFF.

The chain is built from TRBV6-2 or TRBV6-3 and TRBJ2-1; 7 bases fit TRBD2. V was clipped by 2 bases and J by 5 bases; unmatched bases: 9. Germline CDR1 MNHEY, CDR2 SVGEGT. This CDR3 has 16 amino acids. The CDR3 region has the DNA TGTGCCAGCAGTTACAGGGCTAGCGGAATTAACAATGAGCAGTTCTTC. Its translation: CASSYRASGINNEQFF.

CDR3 DNA sequence: TGCGCCAGCAGTGGCACTCATTCCTGGGGGCAGCTCGTCAATCAGCCCCAGCATTTT. Translated, it gives CASSGTHSWGQLVNQPQHF. The chain employs TRBV10-1 and TRBJ1-5, with D possibly matching TRBD1 (6 bases). This CDR3 spans 19 amino acids. Per the germline V gene, CDR1 is WNHNN and CDR2 is SYGVQD (reference sequence). Trimming took off 4 bases at V and 3 bases at J, with 25 bases between the two ends.

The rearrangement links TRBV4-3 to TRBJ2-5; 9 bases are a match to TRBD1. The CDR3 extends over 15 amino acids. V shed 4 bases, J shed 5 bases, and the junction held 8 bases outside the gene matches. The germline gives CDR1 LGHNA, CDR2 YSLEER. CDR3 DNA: TGCGCCAGCAGCCCCCCCTGGACAGGGGTGGAGACCCAGTACTTC. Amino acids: CASSPPWTGVETQYF.

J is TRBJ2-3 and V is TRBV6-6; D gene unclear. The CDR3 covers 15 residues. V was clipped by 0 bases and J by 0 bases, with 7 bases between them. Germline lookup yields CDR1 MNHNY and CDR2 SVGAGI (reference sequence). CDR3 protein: CASSYSAVSTDTQYF. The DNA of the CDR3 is TGTGCCAGCAGTTACTCCGCAGTGAGCACAGATACGCAGTATTTT.